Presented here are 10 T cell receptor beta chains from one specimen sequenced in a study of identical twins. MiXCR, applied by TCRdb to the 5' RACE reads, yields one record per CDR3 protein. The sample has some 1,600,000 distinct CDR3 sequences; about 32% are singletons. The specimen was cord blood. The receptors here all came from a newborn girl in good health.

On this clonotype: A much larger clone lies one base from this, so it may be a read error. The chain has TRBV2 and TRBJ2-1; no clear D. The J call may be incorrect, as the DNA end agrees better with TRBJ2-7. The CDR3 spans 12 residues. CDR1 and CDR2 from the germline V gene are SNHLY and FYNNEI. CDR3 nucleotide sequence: TGTGCCAGCAGTGCTAACTACAATGAGCAGTACTTC. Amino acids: CASSANYNEQYF.

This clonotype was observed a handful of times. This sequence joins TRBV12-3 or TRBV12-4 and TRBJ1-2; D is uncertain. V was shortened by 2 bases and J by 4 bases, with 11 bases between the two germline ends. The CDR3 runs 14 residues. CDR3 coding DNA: TGTGCCAGCAGTTTAATAGGGCAGTCCTATGGCTACACCTTC. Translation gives CASSLIGQSYGYTF.

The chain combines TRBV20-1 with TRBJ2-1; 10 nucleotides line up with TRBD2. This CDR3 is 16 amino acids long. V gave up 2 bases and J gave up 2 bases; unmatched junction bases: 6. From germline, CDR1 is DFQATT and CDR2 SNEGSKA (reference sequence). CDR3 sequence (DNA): TGCAGTGCTAGACACAGCGGGAGGGCAGCCTACAATGAGCAGTTCTTC. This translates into CSARHSGRAAYNEQFF.

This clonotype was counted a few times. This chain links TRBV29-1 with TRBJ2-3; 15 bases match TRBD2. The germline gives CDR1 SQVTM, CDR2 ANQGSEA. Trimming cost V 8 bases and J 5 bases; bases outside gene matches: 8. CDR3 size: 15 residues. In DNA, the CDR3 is TGCAGCTCCGGACTAGCGGGAGGGCCGGGAGATACGCAGTATTTT. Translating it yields CSSGLAGGPGDTQYF.

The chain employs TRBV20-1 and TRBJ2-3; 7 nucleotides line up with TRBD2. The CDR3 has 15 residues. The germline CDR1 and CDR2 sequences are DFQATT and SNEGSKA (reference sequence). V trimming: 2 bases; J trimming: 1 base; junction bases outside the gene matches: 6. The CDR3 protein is CSARQGRGCTDTQYF. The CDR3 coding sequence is TGCAGTGCTAGACAAGGGCGGGGGTGCACAGATACGCAGTATTTT.

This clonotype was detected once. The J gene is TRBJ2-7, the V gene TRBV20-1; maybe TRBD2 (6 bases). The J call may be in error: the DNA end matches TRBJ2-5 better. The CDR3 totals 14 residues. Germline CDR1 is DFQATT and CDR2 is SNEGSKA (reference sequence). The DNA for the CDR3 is TGCAGTGCCGGAGGGAGCTCAATCGGCCAGACCCAGTACTTC. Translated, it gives CSAGGSSIGQTQYF.

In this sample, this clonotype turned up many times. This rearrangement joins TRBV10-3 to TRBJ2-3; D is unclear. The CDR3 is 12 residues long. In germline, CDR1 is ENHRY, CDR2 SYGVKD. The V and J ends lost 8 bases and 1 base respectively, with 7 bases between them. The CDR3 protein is CAIGNRTDTQYF. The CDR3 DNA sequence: TGTGCCATCGGTAACCGCACAGATACGCAGTATTTT.

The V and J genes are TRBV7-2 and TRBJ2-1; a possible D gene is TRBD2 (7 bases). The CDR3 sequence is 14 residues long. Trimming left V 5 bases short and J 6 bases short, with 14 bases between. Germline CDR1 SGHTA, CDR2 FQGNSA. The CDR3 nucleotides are TGTGCCAGCAGCCGAGGAGGGGGGGTCAATGAGCAGTTCTTC. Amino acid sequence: CASSRGGGVNEQFF. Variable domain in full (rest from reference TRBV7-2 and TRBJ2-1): GAGVSQSPSNKVTEKGKDVELRCDPISGHTALYWYRQSLGQGLEFLIYFQGNSAPDKSGLPSDRFSAERTGGSVSTLTIQRTQQEDSAVYLCASSRGGGVNEQFFGPGTRLTVL.

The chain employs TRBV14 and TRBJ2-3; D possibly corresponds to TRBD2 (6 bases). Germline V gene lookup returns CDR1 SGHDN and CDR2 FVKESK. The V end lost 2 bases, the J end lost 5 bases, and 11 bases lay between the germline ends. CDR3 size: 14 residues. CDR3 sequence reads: CASSQYGSLDTQYF. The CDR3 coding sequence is TGTGCCAGCAGCCAATACGGGAGTTTAGATACGCAGTATTTT.

CDR3 coding DNA: TGTGCCAGCAGTACGGACAGGGGTGGCAAAAACATTCAGTACTTC. Translation: CASSTDRGGKNIQYF. The chain couples TRBV12-3 or TRBV12-4 to TRBJ2-4; 9 positions match TRBD1. V shed 5 bases, J shed 3 bases, and the junction held 5 bases outside the gene matches. This CDR3 contains 15 residues.